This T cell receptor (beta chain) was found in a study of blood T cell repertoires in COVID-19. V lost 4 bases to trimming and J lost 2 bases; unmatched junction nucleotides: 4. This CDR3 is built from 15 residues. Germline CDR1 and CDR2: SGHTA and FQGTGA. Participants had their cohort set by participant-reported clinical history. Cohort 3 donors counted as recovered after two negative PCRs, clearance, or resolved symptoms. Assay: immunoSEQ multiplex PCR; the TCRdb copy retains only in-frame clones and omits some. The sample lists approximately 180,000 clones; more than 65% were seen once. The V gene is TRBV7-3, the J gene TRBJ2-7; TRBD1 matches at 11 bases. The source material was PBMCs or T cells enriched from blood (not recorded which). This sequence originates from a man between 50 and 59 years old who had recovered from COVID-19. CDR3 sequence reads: CASSSWDRGTYEQYF. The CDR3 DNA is TGTGCCAGCAGCTCCTGGGACAGGGGGACCTACGAGCAGTACTTC.